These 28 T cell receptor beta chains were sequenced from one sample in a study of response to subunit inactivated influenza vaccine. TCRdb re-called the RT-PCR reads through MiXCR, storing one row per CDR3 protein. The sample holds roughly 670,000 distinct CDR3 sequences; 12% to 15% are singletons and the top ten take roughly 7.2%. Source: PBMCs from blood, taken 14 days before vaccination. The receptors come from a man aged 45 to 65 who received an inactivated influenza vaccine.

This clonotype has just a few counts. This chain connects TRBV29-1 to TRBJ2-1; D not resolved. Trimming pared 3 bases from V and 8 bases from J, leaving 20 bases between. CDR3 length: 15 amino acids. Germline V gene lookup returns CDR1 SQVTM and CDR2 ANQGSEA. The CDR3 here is CSVDSERPPGDEQFF. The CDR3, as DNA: TGCAGCGTTGATTCAGAGCGTCCCCCCGGCGATGAGCAGTTCTTC.

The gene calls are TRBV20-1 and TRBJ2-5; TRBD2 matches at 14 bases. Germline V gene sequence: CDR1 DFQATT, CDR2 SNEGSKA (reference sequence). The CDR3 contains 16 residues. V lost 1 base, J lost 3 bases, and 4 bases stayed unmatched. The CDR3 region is CSARVMGLAGEETQYF. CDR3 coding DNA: TGCAGTGCTAGAGTTATGGGACTAGCGGGGGAAGAGACCCAGTACTTC.

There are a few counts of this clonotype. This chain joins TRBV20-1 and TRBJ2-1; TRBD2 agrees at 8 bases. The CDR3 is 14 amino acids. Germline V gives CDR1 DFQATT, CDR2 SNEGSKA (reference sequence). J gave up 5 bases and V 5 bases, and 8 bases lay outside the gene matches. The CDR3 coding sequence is TGCAGTGCTCGGACTAGCTTCAGCAACAATGAGCAGTTCTTC. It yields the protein CSARTSFSNNEQFF.

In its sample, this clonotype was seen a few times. This CDR3 reads CASSQGDQLRSLNEQFF. The CDR3 bases are TGTGCCAGCAGCCAAGGAGACCAGCTACGGAGTTTGAATGAGCAGTTCTTC. This rearrangement joins TRBV3-1 to TRBJ2-1; no definite D call. The CDR3 contains 17 residues. The germline V and J ends were trimmed by 1 base and 7 bases, with 20 bases remaining between them. CDR1 and CDR2 from the germline V gene are LGHDT and YNNKEL (reference sequence).

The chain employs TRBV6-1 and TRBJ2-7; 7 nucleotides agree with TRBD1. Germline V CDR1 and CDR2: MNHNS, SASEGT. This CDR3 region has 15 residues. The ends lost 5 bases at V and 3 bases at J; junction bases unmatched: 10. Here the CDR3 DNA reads TGTGCCAGCAGTCCGGCCAGGGGGATTGGCTACGAGCAGTACTTC. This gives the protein CASSPARGIGYEQYF.

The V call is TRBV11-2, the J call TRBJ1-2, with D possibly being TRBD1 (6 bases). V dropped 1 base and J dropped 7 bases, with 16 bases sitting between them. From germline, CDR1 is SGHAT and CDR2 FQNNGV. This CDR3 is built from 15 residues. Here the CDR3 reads CASSLVDRIPRGYTF. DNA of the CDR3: TGTGCCAGCAGCTTAGTTGACAGGATTCCCCGTGGCTACACCTTC.

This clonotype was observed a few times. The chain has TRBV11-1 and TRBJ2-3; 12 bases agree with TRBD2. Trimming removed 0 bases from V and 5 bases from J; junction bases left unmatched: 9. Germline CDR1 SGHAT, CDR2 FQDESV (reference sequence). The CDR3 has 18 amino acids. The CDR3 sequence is CASSLALRLAGVEDTQYF. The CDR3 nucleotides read TGTGCCAGCAGCTTAGCGCTGAGACTAGCGGGAGTAGAAGATACGCAGTATTTT.

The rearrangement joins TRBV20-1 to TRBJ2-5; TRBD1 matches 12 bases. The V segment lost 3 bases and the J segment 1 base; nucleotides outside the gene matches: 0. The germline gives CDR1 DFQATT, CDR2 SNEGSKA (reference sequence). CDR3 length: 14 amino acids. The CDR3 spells CSARGQGAQETQYF. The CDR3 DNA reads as TGCAGTGCTAGGGGACAGGGGGCCCAAGAGACCCAGTACTTC.

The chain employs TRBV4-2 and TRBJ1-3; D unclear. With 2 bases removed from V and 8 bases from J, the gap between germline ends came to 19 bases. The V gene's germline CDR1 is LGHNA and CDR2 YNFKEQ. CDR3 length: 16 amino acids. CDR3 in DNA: TGTGCCAGCAGCCAACGCCCCCCAGGTCCTGGGGACACCATATATTTT. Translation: CASSQRPPGPGDTIYF.

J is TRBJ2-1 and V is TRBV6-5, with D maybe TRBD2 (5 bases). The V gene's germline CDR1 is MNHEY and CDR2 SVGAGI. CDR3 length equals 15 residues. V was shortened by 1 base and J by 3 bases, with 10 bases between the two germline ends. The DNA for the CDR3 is TGTGCCAGCAGTTACTACGAGCGGAACTACAATGAGCAGTTCTTC. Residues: CASSYYERNYNEQFF.

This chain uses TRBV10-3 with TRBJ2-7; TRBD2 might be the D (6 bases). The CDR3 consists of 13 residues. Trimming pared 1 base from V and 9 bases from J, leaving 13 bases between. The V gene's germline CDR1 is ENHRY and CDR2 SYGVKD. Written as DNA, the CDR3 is TGTGCCATCAGTGAGTTGGGACTTTCAGCGCAGTACTTC. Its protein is CAISELGLSAQYF.

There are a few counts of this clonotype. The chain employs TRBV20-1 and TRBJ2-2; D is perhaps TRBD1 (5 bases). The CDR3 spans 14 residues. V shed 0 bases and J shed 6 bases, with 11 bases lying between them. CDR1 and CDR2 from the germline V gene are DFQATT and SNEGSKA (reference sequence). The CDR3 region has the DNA TGCAGTGCTAGAGATCAAAGGGGTCCCGGGGAGCTGTTTTTT. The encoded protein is CSARDQRGPGELFF.

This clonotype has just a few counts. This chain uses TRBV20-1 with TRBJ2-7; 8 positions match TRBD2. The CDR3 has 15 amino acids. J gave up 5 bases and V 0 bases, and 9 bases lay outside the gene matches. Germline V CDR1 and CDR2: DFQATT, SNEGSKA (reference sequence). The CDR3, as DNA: TGCAGTGCTAGAGATCCGAGCGGGAGCCCCGACGAGCAGTACTTC. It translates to CSARDPSGSPDEQYF.

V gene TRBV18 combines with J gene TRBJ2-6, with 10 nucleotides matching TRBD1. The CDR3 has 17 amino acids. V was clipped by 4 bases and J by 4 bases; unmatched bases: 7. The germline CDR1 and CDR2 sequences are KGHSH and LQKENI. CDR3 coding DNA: TGTGCCAGCTCACTGGCGGACAGGGGGTCCGGGGCCAACGTCCTGACTTTC. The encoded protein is CASSLADRGSGANVLTF.

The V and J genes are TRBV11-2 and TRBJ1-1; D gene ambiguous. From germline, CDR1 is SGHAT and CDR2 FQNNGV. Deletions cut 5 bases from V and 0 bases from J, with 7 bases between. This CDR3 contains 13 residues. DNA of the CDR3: TGTGCCAGCAGCAAAGACTTGAACACTGAAGCTTTCTTT. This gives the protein CASSKDLNTEAFF.

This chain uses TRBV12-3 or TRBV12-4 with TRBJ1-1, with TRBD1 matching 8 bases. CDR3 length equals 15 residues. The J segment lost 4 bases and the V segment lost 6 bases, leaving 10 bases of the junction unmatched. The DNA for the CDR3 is TGTGCCAGCAGCCCTACGGGACAGGCAGCCACTGAAGCTTTCTTT. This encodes CASSPTGQAATEAFF.

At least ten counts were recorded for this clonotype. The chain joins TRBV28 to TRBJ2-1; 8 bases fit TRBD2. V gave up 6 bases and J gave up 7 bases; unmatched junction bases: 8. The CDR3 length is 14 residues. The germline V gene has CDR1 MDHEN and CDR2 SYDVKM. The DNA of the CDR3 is TGTGCCAGCAGCAGGAGCGGGAGTTGGAATGAGCAGTTCTTC. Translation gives CASSRSGSWNEQFF.

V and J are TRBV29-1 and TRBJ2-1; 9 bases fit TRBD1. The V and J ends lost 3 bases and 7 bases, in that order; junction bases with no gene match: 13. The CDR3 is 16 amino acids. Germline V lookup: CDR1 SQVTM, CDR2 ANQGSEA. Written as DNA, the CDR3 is TGCAGCGTTGAGGACCCACAGGGGGCTGGAAGGAATGAGCAGTTCTTC. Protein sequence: CSVEDPQGAGRNEQFF.

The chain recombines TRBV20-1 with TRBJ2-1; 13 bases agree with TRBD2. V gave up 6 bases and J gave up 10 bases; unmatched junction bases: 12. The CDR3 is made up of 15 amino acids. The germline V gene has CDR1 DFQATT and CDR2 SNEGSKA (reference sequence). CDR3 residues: CSASTGLAGVGEQFF. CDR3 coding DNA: TGCAGTGCCAGCACCGGACTAGCGGGAGTAGGCGAGCAGTTCTTC.

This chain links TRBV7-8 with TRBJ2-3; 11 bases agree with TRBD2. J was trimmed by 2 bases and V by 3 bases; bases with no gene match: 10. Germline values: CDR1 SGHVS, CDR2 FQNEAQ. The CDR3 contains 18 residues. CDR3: CASSLVTGTSGHTDTQYF. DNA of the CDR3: TGTGCCAGCAGCTTGGTTACCGGGACTAGCGGACACACAGATACGCAGTATTTT.

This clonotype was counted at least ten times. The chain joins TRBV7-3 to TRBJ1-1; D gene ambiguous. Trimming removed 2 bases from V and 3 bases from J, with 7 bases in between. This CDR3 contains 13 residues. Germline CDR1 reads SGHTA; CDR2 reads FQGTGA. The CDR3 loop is CASSLSTDTEAFF. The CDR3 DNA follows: TGTGCCAGCAGCTTATCAACAGACACTGAAGCTTTCTTT.

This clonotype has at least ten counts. CDR3: CASSLGRGVQNYGYTF. The CDR3 DNA is TGTGCCAGCAGTTTAGGAAGGGGAGTTCAAAACTATGGCTACACCTTC. The V and J genes are TRBV12-3 or TRBV12-4 and TRBJ1-2; a possible D gene is TRBD1 (5 bases). CDR3 length: 16 residues. V shed 1 base and J shed 2 bases, with 14 bases lying between them.

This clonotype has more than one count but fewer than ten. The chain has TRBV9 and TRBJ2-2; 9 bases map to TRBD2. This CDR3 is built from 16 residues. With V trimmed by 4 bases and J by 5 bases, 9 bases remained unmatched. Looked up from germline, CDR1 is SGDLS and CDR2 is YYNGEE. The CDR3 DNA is TGTGCCAGCAGCCTCCGCGGGAGGGCCGGTACCGGGGAGCTGTTTTTT. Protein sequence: CASSLRGRAGTGELFF.

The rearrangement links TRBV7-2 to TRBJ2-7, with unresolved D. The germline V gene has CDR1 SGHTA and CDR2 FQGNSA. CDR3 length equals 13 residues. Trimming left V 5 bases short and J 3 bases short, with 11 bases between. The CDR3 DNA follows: TGTGCCAGCAGCCGCCGTTACGGCTACGAGCAGTACTTC. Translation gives CASSRRYGYEQYF.

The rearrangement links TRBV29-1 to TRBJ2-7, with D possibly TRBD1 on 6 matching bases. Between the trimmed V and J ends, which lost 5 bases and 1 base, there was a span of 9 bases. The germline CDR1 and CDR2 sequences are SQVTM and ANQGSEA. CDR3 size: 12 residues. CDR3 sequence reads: CSVTGFSYEQYF. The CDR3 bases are TGCAGCGTTACAGGGTTTTCCTACGAGCAGTACTTC.

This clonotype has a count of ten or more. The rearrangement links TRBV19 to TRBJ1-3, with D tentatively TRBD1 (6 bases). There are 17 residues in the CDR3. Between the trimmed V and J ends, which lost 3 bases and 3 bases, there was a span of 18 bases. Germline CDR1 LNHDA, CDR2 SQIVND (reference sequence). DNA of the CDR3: TGTGCCAGTAGTATGGGTACAGGGCCCAGGATTGGAAACACCATATATTTT. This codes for CASSMGTGPRIGNTIYF.

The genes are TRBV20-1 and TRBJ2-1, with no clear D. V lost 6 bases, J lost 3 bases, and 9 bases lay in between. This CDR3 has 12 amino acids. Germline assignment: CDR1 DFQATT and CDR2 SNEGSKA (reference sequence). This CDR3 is CSAAPHYNEQFF. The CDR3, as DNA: TGCAGTGCCGCGCCACACTACAATGAGCAGTTCTTC.

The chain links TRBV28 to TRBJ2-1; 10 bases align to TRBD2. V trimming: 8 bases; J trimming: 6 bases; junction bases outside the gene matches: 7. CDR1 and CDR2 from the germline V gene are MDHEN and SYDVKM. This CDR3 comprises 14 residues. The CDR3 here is CASGLAAGANEQFF. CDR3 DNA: TGTGCCAGCGGACTAGCGGCAGGCGCCAATGAGCAGTTCTTC.